This TCR beta chain was identified in a study of OX40 agonist ivuxolimab in advanced cancers. Whole-study context: Patients were treated with ivuxolimab, an agonistic anti-OX40 (CD134) antibody. Three patients, one with hepatocellular carcinoma and two with cutaneous melanoma, responded partially.

Notes on the study in general: Partial responders treated at 0.1-3.0 mg/kg exhibited clonal expansion among the lowest measured.

The CDR3 is 17 residues long. Germline V gives CDR1 MDHEN, CDR2 SYDVKM. V lost 8 bases to trimming and J lost 3 bases; unmatched junction nucleotides: 14. As for this clone: The antigen is not known.

Produced via immunoSEQ multiplex PCR; TCRdb's table is partial and in-frame only. The sample lists 60,000 to 100,000 clones, 87% occurring once. The sampling schedule covered blood at baseline, cycle 4 day 1, and cycle 7 day 1. The rearrangement uses TRBV28 and TRBJ2-3; 10 nucleotides match TRBD2. The receptor was isolated from an adult with an advanced solid tumor such as melanoma, head and neck, liver or kidney cancer. Sequences were derived from CD4+ or CD8+ T cells sorted from blood, sampled in a trial of the OX40 agonist ivuxolimab. Here the CDR3 DNA reads TGTGCCAGCTCCGCAGGAGCGGGAGGGCCATATACAGATACGCAGTATTTT. It specifies CASSAGAGGPYTDTQYF.